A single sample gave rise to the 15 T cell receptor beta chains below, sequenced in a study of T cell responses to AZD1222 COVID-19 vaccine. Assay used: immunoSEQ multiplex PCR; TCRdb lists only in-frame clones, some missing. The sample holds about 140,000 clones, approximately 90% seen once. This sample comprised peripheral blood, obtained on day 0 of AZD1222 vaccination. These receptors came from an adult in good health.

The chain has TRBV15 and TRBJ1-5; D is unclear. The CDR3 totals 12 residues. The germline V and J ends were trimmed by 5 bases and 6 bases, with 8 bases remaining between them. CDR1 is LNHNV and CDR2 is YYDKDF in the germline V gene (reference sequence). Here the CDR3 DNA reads TGTGCCACCAGCCCGACCGCTCAGCCCCAGCATTTT. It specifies CATSPTAQPQHF.

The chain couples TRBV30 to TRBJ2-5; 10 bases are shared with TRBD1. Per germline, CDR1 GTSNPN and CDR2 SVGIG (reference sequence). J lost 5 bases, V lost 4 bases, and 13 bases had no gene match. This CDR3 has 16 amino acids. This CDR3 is CAWTGYGTGATETQYF. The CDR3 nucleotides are TGTGCCTGGACTGGGTACGGGACAGGGGCAACGGAGACCCAGTACTTC.

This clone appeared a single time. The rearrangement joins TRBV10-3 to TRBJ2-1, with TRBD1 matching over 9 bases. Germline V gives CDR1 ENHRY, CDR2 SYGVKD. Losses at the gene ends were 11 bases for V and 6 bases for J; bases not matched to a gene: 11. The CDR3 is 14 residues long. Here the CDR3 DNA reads TGTGCCCCCACAGGGGGCGAAGATTCCAATGAGCAGTTCTTC. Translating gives CAPTGGEDSNEQFF.

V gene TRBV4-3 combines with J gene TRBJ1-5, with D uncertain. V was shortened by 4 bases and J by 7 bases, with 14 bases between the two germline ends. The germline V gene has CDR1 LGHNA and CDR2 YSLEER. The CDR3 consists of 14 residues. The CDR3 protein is CASSPTALVQPQHF. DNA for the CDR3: TGCGCCAGCAGCCCTACGGCCCTCGTGCAGCCCCAGCATTTT.

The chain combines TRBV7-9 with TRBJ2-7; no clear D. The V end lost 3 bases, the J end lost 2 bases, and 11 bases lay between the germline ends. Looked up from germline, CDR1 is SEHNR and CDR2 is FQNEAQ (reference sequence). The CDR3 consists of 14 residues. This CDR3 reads CASSFDGGAYEQYF. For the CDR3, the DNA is TGTGCCAGCAGCTTCGACGGCGGAGCCTACGAGCAGTACTTC.

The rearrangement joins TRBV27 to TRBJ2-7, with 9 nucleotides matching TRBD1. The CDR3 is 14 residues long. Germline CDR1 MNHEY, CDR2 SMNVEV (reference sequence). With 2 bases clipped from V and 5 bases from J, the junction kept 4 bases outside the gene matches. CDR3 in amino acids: CASSLRDRVDEQYF. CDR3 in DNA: TGTGCCAGCAGTTTACGGGACAGGGTCGACGAGCAGTACTTC.

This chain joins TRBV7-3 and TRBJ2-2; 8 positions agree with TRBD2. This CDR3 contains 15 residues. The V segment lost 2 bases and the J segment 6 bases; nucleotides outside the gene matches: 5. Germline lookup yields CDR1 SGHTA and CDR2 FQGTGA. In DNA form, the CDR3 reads TGTGCCAGCAGCTTAGCGGGAGGCCATTCCGGGGAGCTGTTTTTT. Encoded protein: CASSLAGGHSGELFF.

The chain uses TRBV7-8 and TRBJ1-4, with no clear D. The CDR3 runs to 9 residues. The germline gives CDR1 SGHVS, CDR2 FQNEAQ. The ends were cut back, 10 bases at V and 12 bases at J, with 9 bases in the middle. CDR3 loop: CATPGELFF. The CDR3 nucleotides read TGTGCCACCCCGGGTGAACTGTTTTTT. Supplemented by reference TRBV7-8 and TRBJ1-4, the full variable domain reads GAGVSQSPRYKVAKRGQDVALRCDPISGHVSLFWYQQALGQGPEFLTYFQNEAQLDKSGLPSDRFFAERPEGSVSTLKIQRTQQEDSAVYLCATPGELFFGSGTQLSVL.

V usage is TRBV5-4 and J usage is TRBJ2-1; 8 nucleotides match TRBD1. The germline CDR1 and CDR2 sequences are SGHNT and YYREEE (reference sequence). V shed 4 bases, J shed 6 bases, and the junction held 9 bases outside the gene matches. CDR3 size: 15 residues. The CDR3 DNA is TGTGCCAGCAGCCTTCGGACAGGGCCTAGCAATGAGCAGTTCTTC. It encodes CASSLRTGPSNEQFF.

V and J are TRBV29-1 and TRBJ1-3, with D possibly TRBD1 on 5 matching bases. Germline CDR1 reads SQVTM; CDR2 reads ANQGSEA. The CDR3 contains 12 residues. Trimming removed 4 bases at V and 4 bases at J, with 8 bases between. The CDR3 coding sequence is TGCAGCGTTGGTAGGGACGGAAACACCATATATTTT. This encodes CSVGRDGNTIYF.

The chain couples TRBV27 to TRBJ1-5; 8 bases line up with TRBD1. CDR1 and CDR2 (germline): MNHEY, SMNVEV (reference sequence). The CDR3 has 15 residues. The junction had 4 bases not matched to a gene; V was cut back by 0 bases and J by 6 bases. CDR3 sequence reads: CASSLSTGEGQPQHF. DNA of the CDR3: TGTGCCAGCAGTTTATCGACAGGGGAAGGTCAGCCCCAGCATTTT.

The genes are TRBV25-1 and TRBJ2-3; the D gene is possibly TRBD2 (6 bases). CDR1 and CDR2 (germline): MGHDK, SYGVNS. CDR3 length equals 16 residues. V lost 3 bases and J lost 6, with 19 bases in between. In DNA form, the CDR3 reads TGTGCCAGCAGTGACCTAACTAGGGGTGGAGGGGATACGCAGTATTTT. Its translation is CASSDLTRGGGDTQYF.

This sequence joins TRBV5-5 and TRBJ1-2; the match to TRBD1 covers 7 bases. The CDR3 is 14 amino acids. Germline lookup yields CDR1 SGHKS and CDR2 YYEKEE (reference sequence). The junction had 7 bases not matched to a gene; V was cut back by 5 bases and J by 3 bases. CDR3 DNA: TGTGCCAGCAGGGAGAGGGGGCGCTACTATGGCTACACCTTC. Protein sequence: CASRERGRYYGYTF.

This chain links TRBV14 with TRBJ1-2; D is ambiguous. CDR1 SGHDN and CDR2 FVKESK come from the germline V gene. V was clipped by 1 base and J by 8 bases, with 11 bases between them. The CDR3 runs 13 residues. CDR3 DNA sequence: TGTGCCAGCAGCCAAGGACCGGACTGGGGCTACACCTTC. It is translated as CASSQGPDWGYTF.

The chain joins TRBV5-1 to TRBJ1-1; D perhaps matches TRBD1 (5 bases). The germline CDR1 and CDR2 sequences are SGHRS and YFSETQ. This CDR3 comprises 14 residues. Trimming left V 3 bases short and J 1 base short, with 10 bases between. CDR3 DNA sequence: TGCGCCAGCAGCTCCGCCGGGGGGAACACTGAAGCTTTCTTT. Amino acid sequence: CASSSAGGNTEAFF.